This TCR beta chain was documented in a study of T cell repertoires in cytomegalovirus infection. Overall study: CMV infection together with matching HLA type was indicated by public TCR beta signatures. Overall study results and limits: The ex vivo response was dominated by HLA-C-restricted CMV-specific TCR beta clonotypes. Carriers of CMV and the relevant HLA type were discriminated by public TCR beta frequency.

CDR3 length: 17 amino acids. V gave up 1 base and J gave up 1 base; unmatched junction bases: 10. Germline lookup yields CDR1 SGHKS and CDR2 YYEKEE (reference sequence). Only a few counts were recorded for this clonotype. Its antigen is unidentified. From the reads, TCRdb called clonotypes with MiXCR, one entry per CDR3 protein. The table shows a few hundred thousand distinct CDR3 sequences, with over 15% occurring only once. The rearrangement joins TRBV5-5 to TRBJ1-1; TRBD1 matches at 7 bases. Sequenced input: CD8+ T cells from PBMCs. This TCR was recovered from a human donor in good health (CMV status not recorded). Some clones in this sample may be carry-over from other donors' samples. The chain's CDR3 is CASSLYYQGGRNTEAFF. CDR3 bases: TGTGCCAGCAGCTTGTATTATCAGGGGGGCCGGAACACTGAAGCTTTCTTT. The whole variable domain, remainder taken from reference TRBV5-5 and TRBJ1-1, is DAGVTQSPTHLIKTRGQQVTLRCSPISGHKSVSWYQQVLGQGPQFIFQYYEKEERGRGNFPDRFSARQFPNYSSELNVNALLLGDSALYLCASSLYYQGGRNTEAFFGQGTRLTVV.